Below are 27 T cell receptor beta chains sequenced from a single sample in a study of blood T cells in healthy people across ages. A second PCR of 7 to 11 cycles used a sample-barcoded 5' primer and a J-beta primer mix. MiXCR was run by TCRdb on the 5' RACE reads, yielding one entry per CDR3 protein. The data show around 580,000 distinct CDR3 sequences, around half seen once. The sample was blood. The source is an older man in good health.

This clonotype has at least ten counts. This chain uses TRBV6-5 with TRBJ2-7; tentative D call: TRBD2 (5 bases). Germline CDR1 MNHEY, CDR2 SVGAGI. The CDR3 has 12 residues. V was clipped by 1 base and J by 7 bases, with 8 bases between them. CDR3 sequence reads: CASSYYTGEQYF. Written as DNA, the CDR3 is TGTGCCAGCAGTTACTATACGGGGGAGCAGTACTTC.

This sequence joins TRBV28 and TRBJ2-7, with a tentative D call TRBD1 (5 bases). In germline, CDR1 is MDHEN, CDR2 SYDVKM. The CDR3 length is 16 residues. Trimming pared 4 bases from V and 4 bases from J, leaving 20 bases between. The CDR3 bases are TGTGCCAGCAGTTACACCATTAACGACAGAGTTTACGAGCAGTACTTC. Protein product: CASSYTINDRVYEQYF. The variable domain in full, with the rest retrieved from reference TRBV28 and TRBJ2-7, is DVKVTQSSRYLVKRTGEKVFLECVQDMDHENMFWYRQDPGLGLRLIYFSYDVKMKEKGDIPEGYSVSREKKERFSLILESASTNQTSMYLCASSYTINDRVYEQYFGPGTRLTVT.

The chain carries TRBV12-3 or TRBV12-4 and TRBJ2-4, with D hard to call. The J call may be incorrect, as the DNA end agrees better with TRBJ2-5. The CDR3 is made up of 19 amino acids. CDR3 sequence reads: CASSLVVGNFMGSQETQYF. For the CDR3, the DNA is TGTGCCAGCAGTTTAGTAGTTGGTAACTTCATGGGCAGCCAAGAGACCCAGTACTTC.

This chain joins TRBV10-3 and TRBJ2-5, with a possible D match to TRBD2 (6 bases). V was trimmed by 6 bases and J by 2 bases, leaving 16 bases between them. This CDR3 spans 15 amino acids. Germline V gives CDR1 ENHRY, CDR2 SYGVKD. The CDR3 nucleotides are TGTGCCATCAGGCATAATCTAGCGCCTCAAGAGACCCAGTACTTC. Translating it yields CAIRHNLAPQETQYF.

CDR3 nucleotide sequence: TGTGCCAGCAGCCACTTGGCAGGGGGTCAGGCGGATACGCAGTATTTT. Protein sequence: CASSHLAGGQADTQYF. This chain connects TRBV4-2 to TRBJ2-3; 7 bases match TRBD1. From germline, CDR1 is LGHNA and CDR2 YNFKEQ. Germline trimming cut 3 bases from V and 6 bases from J; bases unmatched to any gene: 12. This CDR3 is built from 16 residues.

This rearrangement joins TRBV20-1 to TRBJ2-1, with TRBD1 matching 8 bases. The CDR3 is made up of 13 amino acids. Per germline, CDR1 DFQATT and CDR2 SNEGSKA (reference sequence). The junction had 7 bases not matched to a gene; V was cut back by 4 bases and J by 8 bases. The CDR3 nucleotides read TGCAGTGCTACTGGACAGGGCGCGGATGAGCAGTTCTTC. Translated, it gives CSATGQGADEQFF.

Note on this clonotype: A much bigger clone sits one base away, suggesting this may be a read error. V and J are TRBV6-1 and TRBJ2-7; 15 nucleotides match TRBD2. The germline gives CDR1 MNHNS, CDR2 SASEGT. The length of the CDR3 is 17 residues. CDR3 DNA: TGTGCCCGCAGGCCGGGACTAGCGGGGGGAGGGTACAATGAGCAGTACTTC. It specifies CARRPGLAGGGYNEQYF.

The chain combines TRBV5-1 with TRBJ2-7; a weak D match, TRBD2 (6 bases). The CDR3 is made up of 14 amino acids. Trimming removed 4 bases at V and 8 bases at J, with 19 bases between. The V gene's germline CDR1 is SGHRS and CDR2 YFSETQ. CDR3 DNA: TGCGCCAGCAGCGCAACCGGGACTCGTAGCCAGCAGTACTTC. As protein: CASSATGTRSQQYF.

The chain employs TRBV30 and TRBJ1-1; tentative D call: TRBD1 (5 bases). CDR3 length: 14 residues. Trimming took off 0 bases at V and 0 bases at J, with 8 bases between the two ends. Germline V gives CDR1 GTSNPN, CDR2 SVGIG (reference sequence). CDR3 loop: CAWSVGQVNTEAFF. CDR3 DNA sequence: TGTGCCTGGAGTGTCGGACAAGTGAACACTGAAGCTTTCTTT.

This clonotype was found a few times. V and J are TRBV7-2 and TRBJ2-1; 16 nucleotides line up with TRBD2. J lost 7 bases, V lost 1 base, and 7 bases had no gene match. CDR1 SGHTA and CDR2 FQGNSA come from the germline V gene. The CDR3 contains 18 residues. The CDR3 loop is CASSLGGLAGGQWNEQFF. The DNA of the CDR3 is TGTGCCAGCAGCTTAGGGGGACTAGCGGGGGGGCAGTGGAATGAGCAGTTCTTC. Full variable domain (rest looked up from reference TRBV7-2 and TRBJ2-1): GAGVSQSPSNKVTEKGKDVELRCDPISGHTALYWYRQSLGQGLEFLIYFQGNSAPDKSGLPSDRFSAERTGGSVSTLTIQRTQQEDSAVYLCASSLGGLAGGQWNEQFFGPGTRLTVL.

This chain connects TRBV9 to TRBJ2-1; 7 nucleotides agree with TRBD2. Germline V CDR1 and CDR2: SGDLS, YYNGEE. The V segment lost 0 bases and the J segment 0 bases; nucleotides outside the gene matches: 9. The length of the CDR3 is 18 residues. Written as DNA, the CDR3 is TGTGCCAGCAGCGTAGATCCATCGGGAGGTAGCTCCTACAATGAGCAGTTCTTC. Protein sequence: CASSVDPSGGSSYNEQFF.

This clonotype was detected once. J is TRBJ2-4 and V is TRBV5-6; 7 bases map to TRBD1. The J call may be wrong; the DNA end is better matched by TRBJ2-5. Looked up from germline, CDR1 is SGHDT and CDR2 is YYEEEE. The CDR3 spans 13 residues. For the CDR3, the DNA is TGTGCCAGCAGCCAACAGGGGACGGAGACCCAGTACTTC. This translates into CASSQQGTETQYF.

The rearrangement links TRBV27 to TRBJ2-3; weak D call: TRBD2 (6 bases). The CDR3 contains 17 residues. Trimming took off 6 bases at V and 2 bases at J, with 21 bases between the two ends. Germline CDR1 MNHEY, CDR2 SMNVEV (reference sequence). CDR3 in DNA: TGTGCCAGCAGACCTCCCCTTTGGCGGGGCGTCACAGATACGCAGTATTTT. It is translated as CASRPPLWRGVTDTQYF.

There are a few counts of this clonotype. The junction shows a germline mismatch at one end, possibly a read error. Written as DNA, the CDR3 is TGTACCAGCAGCAATACAGATACGCAGTATTTT. Amino acid sequence: CTSSNTDTQYF. The J gene is TRBJ2-3, the V gene TRBV7-9; unclear D gene. The V gene's germline CDR1 is SEHNR and CDR2 FQNEAQ (reference sequence). The CDR3 runs 11 residues.

This clonotype was seen a handful of times. The rearrangement joins TRBV9 to TRBJ2-7; D may be TRBD1 (6 bases). CDR1 and CDR2 from the germline V gene are SGDLS and YYNGEE. The CDR3 runs 14 residues. V lost 4 bases to trimming and J lost 0 bases, with 11 bases between them. The CDR3 DNA reads as TGTGCCAGCAGCACCCGGACAGACTCCTACGAGCAGTACTTC. This encodes CASSTRTDSYEQYF.

This chain connects TRBV6-1 to TRBJ2-5; 8 bases are a match to TRBD1. Germline trimming cut 5 bases from V and 2 bases from J; bases unmatched to any gene: 13. This CDR3 is 17 amino acids long. Germline V gives CDR1 MNHNS, CDR2 SASEGT. The DNA for the CDR3 is TGTGCCAGCAGTAAGAAAGTCCCGGGACAGGTACAAGAGACCCAGTACTTC. Translated, it gives CASSKKVPGQVQETQYF.

Only a few counts were recorded for this clonotype. This rearrangement joins TRBV5-1 to TRBJ2-5, with D possibly being TRBD1 or TRBD2 (5 bases each). Germline V gene lookup returns CDR1 SGHRS and CDR2 YFSETQ. This CDR3 comprises 16 residues. V was clipped by 0 bases and J by 4 bases, with 16 bases between them. The DNA for the CDR3 is TGCGCCAGCAGCTTGGCCCTAGGGGCGGGCCTAGAGACCCAGTACTTC. It is translated as CASSLALGAGLETQYF.

The chain links TRBV29-1 to TRBJ1-6, with TRBD1 as a possible D gene (5 bases). Germline loops: CDR1 SQVTM, CDR2 ANQGSEA. Trimming cost V 4 bases and J 7 bases, with 11 bases left between them. The CDR3 sequence is 13 residues long. The CDR3: CSVGEGPNSPLHF. The CDR3 nucleotides read TGCAGCGTTGGGGAGGGGCCAAATTCACCCCTCCACTTT.

The V and J genes are TRBV5-1 and TRBJ2-7; 9 nucleotides match TRBD2. CDR1 is SGHRS and CDR2 is YFSETQ in the germline V gene. Unmatched junction bases numbered 10, after V lost 0 bases and J lost 0 bases. There are 18 residues in the CDR3. DNA of the CDR3: TGCGCCAGCAGCTTGGTGGGCGGTAGCGGGGGTTTCTCCTACGAGCAGTACTTC. Translation gives CASSLVGGSGGFSYEQYF. Drawing the rest from reference TRBV5-1 and TRBJ2-7, the complete variable domain is KAGVTQTPRYLIKTRGQQVTLSCSPISGHRSVSWYQQTPGQGLQFLFEYFSETQRNKGNFPGRFSGRQFSNSRSEMNVSTLELGDSALYLCASSLVGGSGGFSYEQYFGPGTRLTVT.

Of note for this clonotype: Germline is not matched at one junction end, which may reflect a read error. This chain uses TRBV6-6 with TRBJ2-5; 11 nucleotides line up with TRBD2. The CDR3 is 16 amino acids. Germline V gene sequence: CDR1 MNHNY, CDR2 SVGAGI (reference sequence). The CDR3 loop is CASSYSRTSGRETQFF. CDR3 in DNA: TGTGCCAGCAGTTACTCGAGGACTAGCGGGCGAGAGACCCAGTTTTTC.

The V and J genes are TRBV3-1 and TRBJ2-3; weak D call: TRBD1 (5 bases). This CDR3 has 16 residues. The germline V gene encodes CDR1 LGHDT and CDR2 YNNKEL (reference sequence). V was cut by 0 bases and J by 2 bases, with 12 bases left in between. DNA for the CDR3: TGTGCCAGCAGCCAAGAGATGCAGGGCCTCACAGATACGCAGTATTTT. This translates into CASSQEMQGLTDTQYF.

V gene TRBV7-9 combines with J gene TRBJ2-3; D is possibly TRBD2 (6 bases). The CDR3 totals 14 residues. Germline V gives CDR1 SEHNR, CDR2 FQNEAQ (reference sequence). Trimming cost V 5 bases and J 4 bases, with 13 bases left between them. The DNA of the CDR3 is TGTGCCAGCAGCCGACTTCGGAGGGCAGATACGCAGTATTTT. Its translation: CASSRLRRADTQYF.

V is TRBV15 and J is TRBJ2-1, with 8 bases matching TRBD2. Looked up from germline, CDR1 is LNHNV and CDR2 is YYDKDF (reference sequence). After removal of 0 bases from V and 5 bases from J, the junction contained 12 bases not matched to a gene. CDR3 length: 18 residues. In DNA, the CDR3 is TGTGCCACCAGCAGAGATGCAGCTTACGGGACTAGAAACAATGAGCAGTTCTTC. Residues: CATSRDAAYGTRNNEQFF.

This clonotype was seen ten or more times. The chain links TRBV6-6 to TRBJ2-1, with D possibly being TRBD1 (5 bases). The CDR3 has 16 residues. Germline assignment: CDR1 MNHNY and CDR2 SVGAGI (reference sequence). V was clipped by 2 bases and J by 1 base, with 12 bases between them. CDR3 region: CASSYRGPRSYNEQFF. In DNA form, the CDR3 reads TGTGCCAGCAGTTACAGGGGCCCGAGGTCCTACAATGAGCAGTTCTTC.

The chain recombines TRBV20-1 with TRBJ2-1, with 11 bases identical to TRBD2. This CDR3 is built from 16 residues. Germline V gene data show CDR1 as DFQATT and CDR2 as SNEGSKA (reference sequence). With 5 bases clipped from V and 0 bases from J, the junction kept 6 bases outside the gene matches. The CDR3 bases are TGCAGTGCTGTAGGGACTAGCGGTAGCTCCTACAATGAGCAGTTCTTC. This sequence encodes CSAVGTSGSSYNEQFF.

Only one count was recorded for this clonotype. The chain couples TRBV20-1 to TRBJ2-5; 9 positions match TRBD2. The ends lost 6 bases at V and 5 bases at J; junction bases unmatched: 13. The CDR3 runs 15 residues. CDR1 and CDR2 (germline): DFQATT, SNEGSKA (reference sequence). CDR3 in DNA: TGCAGTGCCCAATGGACTAGCGAGGGGGGGGAGACCCAGTACTTC. It is translated as CSAQWTSEGGETQYF.

This clonotype was found many times. The chain links TRBV6-5 to TRBJ2-5; the D gene is possibly TRBD2 (7 bases). The CDR3 is 14 amino acids. V gave up 6 bases and J gave up 6 bases, with 17 bases separating them. In germline, CDR1 is MNHEY, CDR2 SVGAGI. CDR3 nucleotide sequence: TGTGCCAGCAGCAAGGGGGGGAACGAACAGACCCAGTACTTC. It specifies CASSKGGNEQTQYF.